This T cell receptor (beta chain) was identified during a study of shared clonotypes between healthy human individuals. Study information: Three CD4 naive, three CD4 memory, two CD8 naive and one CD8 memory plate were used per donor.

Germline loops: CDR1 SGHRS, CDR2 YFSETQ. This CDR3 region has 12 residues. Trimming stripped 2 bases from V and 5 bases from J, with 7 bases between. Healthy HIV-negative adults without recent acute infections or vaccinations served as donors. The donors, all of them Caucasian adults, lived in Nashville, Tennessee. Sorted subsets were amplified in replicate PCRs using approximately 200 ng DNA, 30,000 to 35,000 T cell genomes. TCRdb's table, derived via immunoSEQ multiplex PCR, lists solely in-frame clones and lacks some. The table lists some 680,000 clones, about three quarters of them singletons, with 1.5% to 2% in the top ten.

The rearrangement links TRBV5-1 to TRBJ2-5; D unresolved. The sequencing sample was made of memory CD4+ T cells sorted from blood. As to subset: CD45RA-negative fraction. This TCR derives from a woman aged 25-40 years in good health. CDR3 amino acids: CASSFSWETQYF. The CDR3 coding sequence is TGCGCCAGCAGCTTCTCGTGGGAGACCCAGTACTTC.